This T cell receptor beta chain was retrieved from a study of beta chain features in type 1 diabetes. Overall study results and limits: Patients' naive, central memory and Treg TCRB repertoires seemed closer to one another than those of healthy donors. Among patients with Type 1 diabetes, TCRB CDR3s were moderately but significantly shorter in every one of the four CD4+ subsets.

In the case of this clone: Its antigen remains unidentified.

Researchers reported sorting CD4+ naive, central memory, regulatory and stem cell-like memory cells via CD45RO/CCR7/CD25/CD127/CD95/CD27. Purity exceeding 98% was reached by all sorted populations. Isolated RNA was reverse transcribed in full, so expressed TCRB transcripts were sequenced. The protocol was immunoSEQ multiplex PCR, while the TCRdb copy is restricted to in-frame clones and leaves out a portion. This table holds roughly 700,000 clones, around an eighth found once. Germline V gene lookup returns CDR1 SGHDT and CDR2 YYEEEE. This CDR3 has 14 residues. The ends were cut back, 4 bases at V and 12 bases at J, with 17 bases in the middle.

Sequencing was done on a sample of naive CD4+ T cells from blood. This clonotype was sampled from a man aged 18 to 29 with type 1 diabetes. The chain is built from TRBV5-6 and TRBJ2-6; D remains ambiguous. CDR3 region: CASSLQTPSGVLTF. In nucleotides, the CDR3 is TGTGCCAGCAGCCTACAGACCCCCTCGGGCGTCCTGACTTTC.